The present T cell receptor (beta chain) was sequenced within a study of cytomegalovirus exposure and HLA in healthy donors. Study observations and caveats: In vitro data verified a few CMV-associated chains as specific for CMV antigens. Within a later analysis, the majority of CMV-associated TCR beta chains appeared HLA-restricted. Earlier analysis looked at TCR beta V segments, and most were productive about 90% or about 30% of the time.

Remarks on this clone: Its antigen is unidentified.

Both 60 Vbeta primers and 13 Jbeta primers went into the PCR. TCRdb's copy holds only in-frame clones and misses some; the assay was immunoSEQ multiplex PCR. The table has about 100,000 clones, around 76% seen once. Sequences were obtained from PBMCs. The sequence was obtained from a woman between 50 and 59 years old in good health and CMV-seropositive.

The CDR3 DNA reads TGTGCCAGCAGCGTAGGAAATGGAGCAGGGGCATCAGAAAAACTGTTTTTT. Translated: CASSVGNGAGASEKLFF. The chain is built from TRBV9 and TRBJ1-4; D may be TRBD1 (6 bases). Trimming shortened V by 0 bases and J by 8 bases, and 20 bases separated the two germline ends. The germline CDR1 and CDR2 sequences are SGDLS and YYNGEE. The CDR3 covers 17 residues. Looking up the rest from reference TRBV9 and TRBJ1-4 gives the full variable domain: DSGVTQTPKHLITATGQRVTLRCSPRSGDLSVYWYQQSLDQGLQFLIQYYNGEERAKGNILERFSAQQFPDLHSELNLSSLELGDSALYFCASSVGNGAGASEKLFFGSGTQLSVL.